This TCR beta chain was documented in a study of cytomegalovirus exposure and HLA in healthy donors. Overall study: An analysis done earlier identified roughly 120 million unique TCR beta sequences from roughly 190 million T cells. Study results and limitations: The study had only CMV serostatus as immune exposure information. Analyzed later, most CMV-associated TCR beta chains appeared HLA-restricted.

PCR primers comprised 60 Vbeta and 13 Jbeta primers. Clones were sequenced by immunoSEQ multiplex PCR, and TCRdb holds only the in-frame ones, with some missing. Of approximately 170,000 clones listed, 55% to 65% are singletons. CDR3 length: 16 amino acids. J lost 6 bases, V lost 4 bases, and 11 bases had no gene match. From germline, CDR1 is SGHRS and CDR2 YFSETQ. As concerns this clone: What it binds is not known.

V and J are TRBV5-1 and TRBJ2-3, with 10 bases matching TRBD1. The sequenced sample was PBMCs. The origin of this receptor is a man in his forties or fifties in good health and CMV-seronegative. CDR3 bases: TGCGCCAGCAGCAACCGGGACAGGGGTCGATGGGATACGCAGTATTTT. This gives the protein CASSNRDRGRWDTQYF.